This T cell receptor (beta chain) emerged from a study of cytomegalovirus exposure and HLA in healthy donors. PCR amplification relied on 60 Vbeta primers (plus 13 Jbeta primers). Profiling relied on immunoSEQ multiplex PCR, and the TCRdb table lists in-frame clones only, not all of them. Among tens of thousands of clones listed, around 60% were seen once. V was shortened by 3 bases and J by 2 bases, with 10 bases between the two germline ends. CDR3 length equals 14 residues. CDR1 and CDR2 from the germline V gene are MGHDK and SYGVNS. The source material was PBMCs. The chain links TRBV25-1 to TRBJ1-2, with D uncertain. This TCR was sampled from a male donor in good health and CMV-seropositive. This CDR3 reads CASSEAGRNYGYTF. CDR3 nucleotide sequence: TGTGCCAGCAGTGAGGCTGGGAGGAACTATGGCTACACCTTC.